The rows below give T cell receptor beta chains drawn from one sample of a study of blood T cell repertoires in COVID-19. Profiling relied on immunoSEQ multiplex PCR, and the TCRdb table lists in-frame clones only, not all of them. The data contain 90,000 or so clones, less than 85% of them singletons. The specimen sequenced was peripheral blood. The receptors come from a human donor in a cohort sampled during active COVID-19. Each CDR3 is given with its conserved first and last residue. A D gene is named only where the DNA matches it firmly. The size field is filled for only some rows; it gives once, few, many or a size class.

CDR3 DNA: TGTGCCAGCAGTTACTTGAGTGAGGCTAATGAAAAACTGTTTTTT
CDR3 protein: CASSYLSEANEKLFF
J gene: TRBJ1-4
V gene: TRBV6-5
D gene: NA
clone size: NA

CDR3 DNA: TGTGCCAGCAGTTATCTAGCGGGGCCCTACGAGCAGTACTTC
CDR3 protein: CASSYLAGPYEQYF
J gene: TRBJ2-7
V gene: TRBV6-2/TRBV6-3
D gene: TRBD2
clone size: NA

CDR3 DNA: TGTGCCAGCTCACCCGTGTGGGAGCGCGGTCAGCCCCAGCATTTT
CDR3 protein: CASSPVWERGQPQHF
J gene: TRBJ1-5
V gene: TRBV18
D gene: NA
clone size: NA

CDR3 DNA: TGTGCCAGCAGCTTACTACAGGGAGGGACCTACAATGAGCAGTTCTTC
CDR3 protein: CASSLLQGGTYNEQFF
J gene: TRBJ2-1
V gene: TRBV11-2
D gene: NA
clone size: NA

CDR3 DNA: TGTGCCAGCAGCTTAGGGAGACTAGCGGGGGGGCCGACAGATACGCAGTATTTT
CDR3 protein: CASSLGRLAGGPTDTQYF
J gene: TRBJ2-3
V gene: TRBV11-3
D gene: TRBD2
clone size: once

CDR3 DNA: TGCACCAGCAGGTTAGGCGGACAGGTCGACGAGCAGTACTTC
CDR3 protein: CTSRLGGQVDEQYF
J gene: TRBJ2-7
V gene: TRBV5-1
D gene: TRBD1
clone size: NA

CDR3 DNA: TGTGCCAGCAGCGTTGGGACAGTAAACACCATATATTTT
CDR3 protein: CASSVGTVNTIYF
J gene: TRBJ1-3
V gene: TRBV14
D gene: TRBD1
clone size: NA

CDR3 DNA: TGTGCCAGCAGCCCACTTTCTGCGCGGGGATATGGCTACACCTTC
CDR3 protein: CASSPLSARGYGYTF
J gene: TRBJ1-2
V gene: TRBV28
D gene: NA
clone size: once

CDR3 DNA: TGCGCCAGCAGCTTGGGATCACAGGGTCAATCAGATACGCAGTATTTT
CDR3 protein: CASSLGSQGQSDTQYF
J gene: TRBJ2-3
V gene: TRBV5-1
D gene: NA
clone size: NA

CDR3 DNA: TGTGCCAGCAGCGCGACTAGCGGGCGCACAGATACGCAGTATTTT
CDR3 protein: CASSATSGRTDTQYF
J gene: TRBJ2-3
V gene: TRBV2
D gene: TRBD2
clone size: NA

CDR3 DNA: TGTGCCAGCAGCGACCGGAAAGGGGGTTCGGTGAACACTGAAGCTTTCTTT
CDR3 protein: CASSDRKGGSVNTEAFF
J gene: TRBJ1-1
V gene: TRBV9
D gene: NA
clone size: NA

CDR3 DNA: TGTGCCTTCACAGGGGAGAGGGATATAATGACACCCCTCCACTTT
CDR3 protein: CAFTGERDIMTPLHF
J gene: TRBJ1-6
V gene: TRBV30
D gene: TRBD1
clone size: NA

CDR3 DNA: TGCAGTGCTAGTGCTCGGACAGGACGGGCTACCGGGGAGCTGTTTTTT
CDR3 protein: CSASARTGRATGELFF
J gene: TRBJ2-2
V gene: TRBV20-1
D gene: TRBD1
clone size: NA

CDR3 DNA: TGTGCCAGCTTCACAGTAGTTCAAGAGACCCAGTACTTC
CDR3 protein: CASFTVVQETQYF
J gene: TRBJ2-5
V gene: TRBV5-8
D gene: NA
clone size: NA

CDR3 DNA: TGTGCCAGCAGCAAGGCTAGCTACGAGCAGTACTTC
CDR3 protein: CASSKASYEQYF
J gene: TRBJ2-7
V gene: TRBV7-9
D gene: NA
clone size: NA

CDR3 DNA: TGTGCCAGCAGCTTACTAGGGCTAGCAAACGAGCAGTACTTC
CDR3 protein: CASSLLGLANEQYF
J gene: TRBJ2-7
V gene: TRBV7-2
D gene: NA
clone size: NA

CDR3 DNA: TGCAGCGTCCGCCAGGGTGGAAACACTGAAGCTTTCTTT
CDR3 protein: CSVRQGGNTEAFF
J gene: TRBJ1-1
V gene: TRBV29-1
D gene: NA
clone size: NA

CDR3 DNA: TGCGCCAGCAGCCTTGATAGAACGAACACCGGGGAGCTGTTTTTT
CDR3 protein: CASSLDRTNTGELFF
J gene: TRBJ2-2
V gene: TRBV5-1
D gene: NA
clone size: once

CDR3 DNA: TGCAGTGCCGAGCGGGACACTGAAGCTTTCTTT
CDR3 protein: CSAERDTEAFF
J gene: TRBJ1-1
V gene: TRBV20-1
D gene: NA
clone size: once

CDR3 DNA: TGTGCCAGCAGGGGATGGGGGGGAGGCGAGCAGTACTTC
CDR3 protein: CASRGWGGGEQYF
J gene: TRBJ2-7
V gene: TRBV27
D gene: TRBD2
clone size: once

CDR3 DNA: TGTGCCAGTAGTACCCCCGGGACAGGGTATAGCAATCAGCCCCAGCATTTT
CDR3 protein: CASSTPGTGYSNQPQHF
J gene: TRBJ1-5
V gene: TRBV19
D gene: TRBD1
clone size: NA

CDR3 DNA: TGTGCCAGCAGTTTGAGTCAGGGATTTGGCTACACCTTC
CDR3 protein: CASSLSQGFGYTF
J gene: TRBJ1-2
V gene: TRBV28
D gene: NA
clone size: NA

CDR3 DNA: TGTGCCTGGAGTGCCGGACAGGTCCAAGAGACCCAGTACTTC
CDR3 protein: CAWSAGQVQETQYF
J gene: TRBJ2-5
V gene: TRBV30
D gene: TRBD1
clone size: NA

CDR3 DNA: TGTGCCAGCAGTGAAGCGCTAGGACAGGCTGGGGCCTACGAGCAGTACTTC
CDR3 protein: CASSEALGQAGAYEQYF
J gene: TRBJ2-7
V gene: TRBV6-1
D gene: TRBD1
clone size: NA

CDR3 DNA: TGCGCCAGCAGCGCGGGACAGGTCGGACCCTCTGATTCACCCCTCCACTTT
CDR3 protein: CASSAGQVGPSDSPLHF
J gene: TRBJ1-6
V gene: TRBV5-1
D gene: TRBD1
clone size: few

CDR3 DNA: TGTGCCAGCAGCCAGCTTACTAGCGGGGGGGCGGAGACCCAGTACTTC
CDR3 protein: CASSQLTSGGAETQYF
J gene: TRBJ2-5
V gene: TRBV3-1/TRBV3-2
D gene: TRBD2
clone size: NA

CDR3 DNA: TGTGCCAGCAGTCCGCGGGGGGGATCCACAGATACGCAGTATTTT
CDR3 protein: CASSPRGGSTDTQYF
J gene: TRBJ2-3
V gene: TRBV25-1
D gene: TRBD2
clone size: NA

CDR3 DNA: TGTGCCTGGAGTGTGCAGGGGGCCGTCTACTATGGCTACACCTTC
CDR3 protein: CAWSVQGAVYYGYTF
J gene: TRBJ1-2
V gene: TRBV30
D gene: TRBD1
clone size: NA

CDR3 DNA: TGTGCCAGCAGTTGGGGACAGGATGCTAACTATGGCTACACCTTC
CDR3 protein: CASSWGQDANYGYTF
J gene: TRBJ1-2
V gene: TRBV6-2/TRBV6-3
D gene: TRBD1
clone size: NA

CDR3 DNA: TGTGCCAGCAGCCAGGGGGGGTTGCTAAACTACGAGCAGTACTTC
CDR3 protein: CASSQGGLLNYEQYF
J gene: TRBJ2-7
V gene: TRBV3-1/TRBV3-2
D gene: TRBD2
clone size: NA

CDR3 DNA: TGCGCCAGCAGCTTGGTGGGGGGCAGGGGGCGCGGTGAGCAGTTCTTC
CDR3 protein: CASSLVGGRGRGEQFF
J gene: TRBJ2-1
V gene: TRBV5-1
D gene: TRBD1
clone size: NA

CDR3 DNA: TGTGCCAGCTCCCTCAGCGGTGGTCAGGGGAACAATCAGCCCCAGCATTTT
CDR3 protein: CASSLSGGQGNNQPQHF
J gene: TRBJ1-5
V gene: TRBV18
D gene: NA
clone size: NA

CDR3 DNA: TGCGCCAGCAGCTTGACAGGGGGGGACTACGAGCAGTACTTC
CDR3 protein: CASSLTGGDYEQYF
J gene: TRBJ2-7
V gene: TRBV5-1
D gene: NA
clone size: NA

CDR3 DNA: TGCGCCAGCAGCCAAGATGCGAAGGGGGCCACGACTAATGAAAAACTGTTTTTT
CDR3 protein: CASSQDAKGATTNEKLFF
J gene: TRBJ1-4
V gene: TRBV4-1
D gene: TRBD1
clone size: NA

CDR3 DNA: TGTGCCAGCAGTTCTCCTAGCGGAACTGGATGGGCAGATACGCAGTATTTT
CDR3 protein: CASSSPSGTGWADTQYF
J gene: TRBJ2-3
V gene: TRBV27
D gene: TRBD2
clone size: NA

CDR3 DNA: TGTGCCAGCAGCTCGGACAGGATGAACACTGAAGCTTTCTTT
CDR3 protein: CASSSDRMNTEAFF
J gene: TRBJ1-1
V gene: TRBV7-9
D gene: TRBD1
clone size: NA

CDR3 DNA: TGTGCCAGCGACAGGGCAACCCCCTACGAGCAGTACTTC
CDR3 protein: CASDRATPYEQYF
J gene: TRBJ2-7
V gene: TRBV21-1
D gene: NA
clone size: NA

CDR3 DNA: TGCGCCAGCAGCATTTTACCGAGCGGGAGCACCGGGGAGCTGTTTTTT
CDR3 protein: CASSILPSGSTGELFF
J gene: TRBJ2-2
V gene: TRBV5-1
D gene: TRBD2
clone size: NA

CDR3 DNA: TGTGCCTGGACCACAGGGGGCGGTGGCTACACCTTC
CDR3 protein: CAWTTGGGGYTF
J gene: TRBJ1-2
V gene: TRBV28
D gene: TRBD1
clone size: NA

CDR3 DNA: TGTGCCAGCAGCCAACAGGGTAGGGGAGCATCGGAGACCCAGTACTTC
CDR3 protein: CASSQQGRGASETQYF
J gene: TRBJ2-5
V gene: TRBV7-2
D gene: NA
clone size: NA